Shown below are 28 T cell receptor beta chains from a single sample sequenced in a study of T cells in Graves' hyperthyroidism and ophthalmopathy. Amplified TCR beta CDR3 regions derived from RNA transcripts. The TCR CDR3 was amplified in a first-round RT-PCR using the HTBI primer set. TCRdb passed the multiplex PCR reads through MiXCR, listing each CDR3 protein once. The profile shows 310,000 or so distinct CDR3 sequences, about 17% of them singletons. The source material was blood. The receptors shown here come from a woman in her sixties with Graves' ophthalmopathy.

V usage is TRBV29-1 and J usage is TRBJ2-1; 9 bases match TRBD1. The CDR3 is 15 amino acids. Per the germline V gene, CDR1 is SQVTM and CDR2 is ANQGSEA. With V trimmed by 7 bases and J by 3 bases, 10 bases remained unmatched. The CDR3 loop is CSASPGQGNYNEQFF. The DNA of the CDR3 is TGCAGCGCCTCACCCGGACAGGGGAACTACAATGAGCAGTTCTTC.

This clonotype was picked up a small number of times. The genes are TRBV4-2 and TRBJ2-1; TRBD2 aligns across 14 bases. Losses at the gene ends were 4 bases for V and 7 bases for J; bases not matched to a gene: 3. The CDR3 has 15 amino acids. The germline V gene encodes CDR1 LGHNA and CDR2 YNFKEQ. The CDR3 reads CASSLGTSGSNEQFF. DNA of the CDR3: TGTGCCAGCAGCCTCGGGACTAGCGGGAGTAATGAGCAGTTCTTC.

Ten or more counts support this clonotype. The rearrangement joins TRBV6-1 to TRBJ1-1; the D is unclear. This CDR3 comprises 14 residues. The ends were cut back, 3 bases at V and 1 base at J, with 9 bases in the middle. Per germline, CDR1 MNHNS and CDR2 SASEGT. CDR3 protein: CASSDSYENTEAFF. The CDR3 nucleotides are TGTGCCAGCAGTGATTCCTACGAGAACACTGAAGCTTTCTTT.

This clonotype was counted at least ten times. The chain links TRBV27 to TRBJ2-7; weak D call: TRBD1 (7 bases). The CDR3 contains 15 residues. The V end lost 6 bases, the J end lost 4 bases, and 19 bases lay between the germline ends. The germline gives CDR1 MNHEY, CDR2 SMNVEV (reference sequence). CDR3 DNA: TGTGCCAGCAGACTAATACAGGGGAGCGGGTACGAGCAGTACTTC. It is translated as CASRLIQGSGYEQYF.

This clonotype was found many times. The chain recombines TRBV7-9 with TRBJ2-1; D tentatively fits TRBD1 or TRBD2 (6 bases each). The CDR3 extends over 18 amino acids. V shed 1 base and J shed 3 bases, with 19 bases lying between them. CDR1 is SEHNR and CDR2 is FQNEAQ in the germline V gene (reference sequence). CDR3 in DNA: TGTGCCAGCAGCTTAGTCGGGGGAACAGGGAGTCACTACAATGAGCAGTTCTTC. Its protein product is CASSLVGGTGSHYNEQFF. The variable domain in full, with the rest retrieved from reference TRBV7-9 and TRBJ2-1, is DTGVSQNPRHKITKRGQNVTFRCDPISEHNRLYWYRQTLGQGPEFLTYFQNEAQLEKSRLLSDRFSAERPKGSFSTLEIQRTEQGDSAMYLCASSLVGGTGSHYNEQFFGPGTRLTVL.

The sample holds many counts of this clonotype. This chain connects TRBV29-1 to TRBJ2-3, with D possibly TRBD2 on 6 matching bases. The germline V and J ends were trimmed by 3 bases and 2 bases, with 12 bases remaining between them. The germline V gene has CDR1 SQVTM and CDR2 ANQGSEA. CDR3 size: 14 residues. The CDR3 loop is CSVDRRGNTDTQYF. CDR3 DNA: TGCAGCGTTGATCGGCGGGGCAACACAGATACGCAGTATTTT.

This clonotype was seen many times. The chain's CDR3 is CASSLERGGNYGYTF. CDR3 in DNA: TGTGCCAGCAGCTTAGAGCGGGGCGGAAACTATGGCTACACCTTC. This chain connects TRBV7-2 to TRBJ1-2; D perhaps matches TRBD1 (5 bases). This CDR3 has 15 residues. Germline values: CDR1 SGHTA, CDR2 FQGNSA. Trimming cost V 1 base and J 2 bases, with 11 bases left between them.

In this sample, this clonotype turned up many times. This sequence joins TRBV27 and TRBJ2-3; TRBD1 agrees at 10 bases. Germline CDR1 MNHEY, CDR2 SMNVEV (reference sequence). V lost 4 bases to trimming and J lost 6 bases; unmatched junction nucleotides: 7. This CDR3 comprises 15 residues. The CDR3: CASSSPGTGVDTQYF. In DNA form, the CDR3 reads TGTGCCAGCAGTTCTCCCGGGACAGGGGTGGATACGCAGTATTTT.

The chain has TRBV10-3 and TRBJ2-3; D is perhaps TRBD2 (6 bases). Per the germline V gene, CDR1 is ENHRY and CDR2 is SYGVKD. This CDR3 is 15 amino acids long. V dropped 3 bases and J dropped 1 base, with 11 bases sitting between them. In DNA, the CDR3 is TGTGCCATCAGTGATCCGGGACTCGGCACAGATACGCAGTATTTT. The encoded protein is CAISDPGLGTDTQYF.

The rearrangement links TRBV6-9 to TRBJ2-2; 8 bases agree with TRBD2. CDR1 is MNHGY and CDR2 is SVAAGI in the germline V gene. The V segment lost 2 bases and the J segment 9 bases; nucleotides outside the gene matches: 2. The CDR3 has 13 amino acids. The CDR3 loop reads CASSYAGGRELFF. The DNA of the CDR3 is TGTGCCAGCAGTTATGCGGGGGGAAGGGAGCTGTTTTTT.

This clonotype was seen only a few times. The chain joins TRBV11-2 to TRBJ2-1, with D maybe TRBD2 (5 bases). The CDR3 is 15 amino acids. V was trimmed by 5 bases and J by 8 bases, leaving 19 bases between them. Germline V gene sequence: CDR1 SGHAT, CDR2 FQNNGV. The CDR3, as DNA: TGTGCCAGCAGCGCGCAACCCGGGATCCCAGATGAGCAGTTCTTC. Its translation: CASSAQPGIPDEQFF.

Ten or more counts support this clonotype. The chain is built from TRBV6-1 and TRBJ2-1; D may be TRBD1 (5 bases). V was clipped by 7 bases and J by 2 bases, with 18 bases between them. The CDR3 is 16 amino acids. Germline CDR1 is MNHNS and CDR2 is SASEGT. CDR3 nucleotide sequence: TGTGCCAGCACCCAAGGGGCAGGGTTCACCTACAATGAGCAGTTCTTC. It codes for CASTQGAGFTYNEQFF.

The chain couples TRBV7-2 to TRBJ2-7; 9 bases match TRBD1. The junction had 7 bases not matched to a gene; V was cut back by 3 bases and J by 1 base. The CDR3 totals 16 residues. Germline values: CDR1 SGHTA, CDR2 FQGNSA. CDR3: CASSFRGTGSSYEQYF. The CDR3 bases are TGTGCCAGCAGCTTTCGGGGGACAGGGAGTTCCTACGAGCAGTACTTC.

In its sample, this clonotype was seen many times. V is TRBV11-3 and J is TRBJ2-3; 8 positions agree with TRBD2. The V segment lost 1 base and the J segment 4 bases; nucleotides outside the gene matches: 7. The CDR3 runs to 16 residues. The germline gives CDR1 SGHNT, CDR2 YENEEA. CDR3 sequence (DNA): TGTGCCAGCAGCTTAGGCCAGCGGGAGAAGGCAGATACGCAGTATTTT. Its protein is CASSLGQREKADTQYF.

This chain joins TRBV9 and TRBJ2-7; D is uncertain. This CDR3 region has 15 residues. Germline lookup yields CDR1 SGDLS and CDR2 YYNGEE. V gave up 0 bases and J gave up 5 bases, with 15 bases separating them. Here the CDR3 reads CASSVELNSPHEQYF. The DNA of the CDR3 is TGTGCCAGCAGCGTAGAACTTAATAGCCCCCACGAGCAGTACTTC.

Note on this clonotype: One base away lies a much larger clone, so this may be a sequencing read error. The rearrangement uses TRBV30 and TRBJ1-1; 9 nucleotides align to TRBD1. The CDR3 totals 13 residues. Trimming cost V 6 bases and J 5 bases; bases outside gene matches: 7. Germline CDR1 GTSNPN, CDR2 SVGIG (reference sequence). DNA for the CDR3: TGTGCCTGCTCAGGGACAGGGAGTACTGAAGCTTTCTTT. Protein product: CACSGTGSTEAFF.

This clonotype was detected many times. The CDR3 protein is CATSDLSTGSNEQYF. The CDR3 bases are TGTGCCACCAGTGATTTGAGCACAGGGAGCAACGAGCAGTACTTC. The gene calls are TRBV24-1 and TRBJ2-7; perhaps TRBD1 as D (6 bases). V lost 0 bases and J lost 5, with 13 bases in between. The CDR3 is 15 amino acids. Germline values: CDR1 KGHDR, CDR2 SFDVKD.

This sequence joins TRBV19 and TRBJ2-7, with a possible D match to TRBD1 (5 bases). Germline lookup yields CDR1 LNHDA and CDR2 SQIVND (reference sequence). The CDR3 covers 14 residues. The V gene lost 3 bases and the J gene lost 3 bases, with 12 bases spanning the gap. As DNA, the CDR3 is TGTGCCAGTAGTATCCAGGGAACGAGCTACGAGCAGTACTTC. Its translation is CASSIQGTSYEQYF.

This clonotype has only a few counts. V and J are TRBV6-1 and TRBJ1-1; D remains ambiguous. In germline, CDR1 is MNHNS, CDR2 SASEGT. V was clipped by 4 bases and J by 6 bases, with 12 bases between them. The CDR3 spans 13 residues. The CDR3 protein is CASSVARSAEAFF. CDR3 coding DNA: TGTGCCAGCAGTGTAGCTCGAAGCGCTGAAGCTTTCTTT.

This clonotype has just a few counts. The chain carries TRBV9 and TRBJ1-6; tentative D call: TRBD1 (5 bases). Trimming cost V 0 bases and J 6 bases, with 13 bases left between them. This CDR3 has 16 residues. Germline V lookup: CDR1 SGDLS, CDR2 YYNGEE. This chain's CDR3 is CASSVAAGQSNSPLHF. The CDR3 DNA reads TGTGCCAGCAGCGTAGCGGCGGGGCAGAGTAATTCACCCCTCCACTTT.

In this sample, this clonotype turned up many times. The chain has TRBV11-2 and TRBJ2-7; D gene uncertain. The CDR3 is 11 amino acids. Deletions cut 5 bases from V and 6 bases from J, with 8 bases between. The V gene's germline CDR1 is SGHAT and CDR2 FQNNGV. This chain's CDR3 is CASSAIFEQYF. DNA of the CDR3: TGTGCCAGCAGCGCAATCTTCGAGCAGTACTTC.

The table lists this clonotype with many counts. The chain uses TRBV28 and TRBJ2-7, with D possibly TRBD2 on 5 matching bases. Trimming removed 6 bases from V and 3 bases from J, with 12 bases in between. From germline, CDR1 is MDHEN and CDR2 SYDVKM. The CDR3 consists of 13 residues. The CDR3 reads CASRIGLLYEQYF. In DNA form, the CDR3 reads TGTGCCAGCAGAATCGGACTTCTCTACGAGCAGTACTTC.

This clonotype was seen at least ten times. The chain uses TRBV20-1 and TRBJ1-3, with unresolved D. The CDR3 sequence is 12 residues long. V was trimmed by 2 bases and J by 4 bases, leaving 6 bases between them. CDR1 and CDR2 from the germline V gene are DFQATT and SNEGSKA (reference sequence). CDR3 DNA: TGCAGTGCTAGACGGCCCGGAAACACCATATATTTT. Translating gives CSARRPGNTIYF.

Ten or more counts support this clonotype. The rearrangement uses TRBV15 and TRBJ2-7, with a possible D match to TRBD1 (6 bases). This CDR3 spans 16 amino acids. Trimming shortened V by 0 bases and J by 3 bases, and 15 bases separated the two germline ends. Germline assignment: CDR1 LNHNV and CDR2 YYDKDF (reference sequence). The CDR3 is CATSRDLGATGYEQYF. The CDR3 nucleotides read TGTGCCACCAGCAGAGATCTCGGGGCGACAGGCTACGAGCAGTACTTC.

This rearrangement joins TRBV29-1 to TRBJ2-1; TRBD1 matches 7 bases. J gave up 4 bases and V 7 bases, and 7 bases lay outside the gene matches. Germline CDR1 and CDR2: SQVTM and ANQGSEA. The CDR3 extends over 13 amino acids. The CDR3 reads CSGGQAAYNEQFF. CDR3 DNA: TGCAGCGGAGGACAGGCCGCTTACAATGAGCAGTTCTTC.

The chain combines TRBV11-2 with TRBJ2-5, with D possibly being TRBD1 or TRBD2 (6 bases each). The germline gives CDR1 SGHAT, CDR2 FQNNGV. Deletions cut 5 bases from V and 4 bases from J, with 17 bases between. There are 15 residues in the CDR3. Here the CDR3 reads CASSRVRGVRETQYF. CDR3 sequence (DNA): TGTGCCAGCAGCCGCGTAAGGGGGGTACGAGAGACCCAGTACTTC.

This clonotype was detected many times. In DNA, the CDR3 is TGCAGTGCTGAGCCTATTACGATCCACAATGAGCAGTTCTTC. Translating it yields CSAEPITIHNEQFF. V gene TRBV20-1 combines with J gene TRBJ2-1; D unresolved. CDR1 is DFQATT and CDR2 is SNEGSKA in the germline V gene (reference sequence). The CDR3 totals 14 residues. V was shortened by 5 bases and J by 5 bases, with 16 bases between the two germline ends.

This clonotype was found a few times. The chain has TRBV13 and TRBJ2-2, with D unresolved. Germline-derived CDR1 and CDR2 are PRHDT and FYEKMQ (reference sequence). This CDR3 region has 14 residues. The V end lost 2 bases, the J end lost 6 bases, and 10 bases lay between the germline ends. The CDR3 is CASSLTPGSGELFF. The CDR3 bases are TGTGCCAGCAGCTTAACTCCGGGTTCCGGGGAGCTGTTTTTT. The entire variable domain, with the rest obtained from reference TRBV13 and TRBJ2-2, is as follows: AAGVIQSPRHLIKEKRETATLKCYPIPRHDTVYWYQQGPGQDPQFLISFYEKMQSDKGSIPDRFSAQQFSDYHSELNMSSLELGDSALYFCASSLTPGSGELFFGEGSRLTVL.